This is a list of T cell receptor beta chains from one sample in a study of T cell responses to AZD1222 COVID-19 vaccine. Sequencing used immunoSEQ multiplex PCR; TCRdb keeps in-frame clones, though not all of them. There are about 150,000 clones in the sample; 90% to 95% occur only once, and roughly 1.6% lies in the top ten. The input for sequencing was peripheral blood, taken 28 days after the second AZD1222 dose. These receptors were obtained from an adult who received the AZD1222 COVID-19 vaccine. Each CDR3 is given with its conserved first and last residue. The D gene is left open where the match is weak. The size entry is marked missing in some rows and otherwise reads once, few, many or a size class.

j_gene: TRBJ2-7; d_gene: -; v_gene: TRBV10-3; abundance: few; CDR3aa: CAIGGRDYEQYF; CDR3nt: TGTGCCATCGGCGGACGGGACTACGAGCAGTACTTC
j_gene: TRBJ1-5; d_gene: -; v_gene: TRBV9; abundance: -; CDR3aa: CASSVGGFGQPQHF; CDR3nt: TGTGCCAGCAGCGTAGGGGGGTTCGGTCAGCCCCAGCATTTT
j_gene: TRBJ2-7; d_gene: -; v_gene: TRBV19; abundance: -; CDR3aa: CASSTTHWTEQYF; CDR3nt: TGTGCCAGTAGTACCACGCACTGGACCGAGCAGTACTTC
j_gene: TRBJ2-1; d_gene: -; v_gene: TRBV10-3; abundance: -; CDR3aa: CAISESRGPTPSRGEDEQFF; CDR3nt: TGTGCCATCAGTGAGTCCCGGGGGCCGACTCCATCAAGGGGGGAGGATGAGCAGTTCTTC
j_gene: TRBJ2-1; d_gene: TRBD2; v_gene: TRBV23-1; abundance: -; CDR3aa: CASSHAPTSSGAELAGWSYNEQFF; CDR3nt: TGCGCCAGCAGTCATGCCCCCACCTCCTCAGGTGCAGAACTAGCGGGATGGTCCTACAATGAGCAGTTCTTC
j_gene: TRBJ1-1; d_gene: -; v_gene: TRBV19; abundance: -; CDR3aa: CASSTQPGGIGAFF; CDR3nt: TGTGCCAGTAGTACCCAACCCGGGGGAATAGGGGCTTTCTTT
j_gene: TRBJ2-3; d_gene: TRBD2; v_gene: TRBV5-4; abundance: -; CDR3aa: CASSSVERDGKDTQYF; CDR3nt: TGTGCCAGCAGTTCTGTCGAGCGGGATGGCAAAGATACGCAGTATTTT
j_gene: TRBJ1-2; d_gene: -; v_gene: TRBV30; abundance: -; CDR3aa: CAWSSHGGLGYTF; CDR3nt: TGTGCCTGGAGTTCCCACGGGGGCTTGGGCTACACCTTC
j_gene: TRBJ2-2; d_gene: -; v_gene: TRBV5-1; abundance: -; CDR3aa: CASSLLLAGGELFF; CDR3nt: TGCGCCAGCAGCTTGCTGCTAGCCGGCGGGGAGCTGTTTTTT
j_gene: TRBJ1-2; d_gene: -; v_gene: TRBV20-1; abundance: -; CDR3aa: CSATPGDLYTF; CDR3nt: TGCAGTGCTACGCCCGGTGATCTCTACACCTTC
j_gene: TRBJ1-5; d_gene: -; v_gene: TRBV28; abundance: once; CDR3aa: CASTKNVQPQHF; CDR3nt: TGTGCCAGCACCAAAAACGTGCAGCCCCAGCATTTT
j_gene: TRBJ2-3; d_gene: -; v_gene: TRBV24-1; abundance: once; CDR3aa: CATSSGAASRQYF; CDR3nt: TGTGCCACCTCCTCCGGGGCCGCTTCGAGGCAGTATTTT
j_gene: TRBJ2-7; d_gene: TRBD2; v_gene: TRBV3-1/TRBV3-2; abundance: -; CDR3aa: CASSREGASGTFGEQYF; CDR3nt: TGTGCCAGCAGCCGCGAAGGGGCTAGCGGGACCTTTGGCGAGCAGTACTTC
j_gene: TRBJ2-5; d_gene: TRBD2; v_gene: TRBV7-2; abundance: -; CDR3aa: CASSLERGGHETQYF; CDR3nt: TGTGCCAGCAGCCTGGAGCGGGGGGGCCATGAGACCCAGTACTTC
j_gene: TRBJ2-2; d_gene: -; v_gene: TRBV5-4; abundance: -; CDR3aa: CASSPRTGTGELFF; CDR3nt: TGTGCCAGCAGCCCTCGGACGGGGACCGGGGAGCTGTTTTTT
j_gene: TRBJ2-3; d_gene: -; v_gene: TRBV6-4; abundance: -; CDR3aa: CASSVGATDTQYF; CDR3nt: TGTGCCAGCAGTGTGGGGGCCACCGATACGCAGTATTTT
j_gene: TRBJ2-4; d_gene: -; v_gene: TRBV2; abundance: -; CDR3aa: CASSATRVRNIQYF; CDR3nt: TGTGCCAGCAGCGCCACTAGAGTGCGAAACATTCAGTACTTC
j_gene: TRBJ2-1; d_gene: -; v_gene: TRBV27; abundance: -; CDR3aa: CASMTGSASSEQFF; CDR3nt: TGTGCCAGCATGACCGGGTCAGCTTCTAGTGAGCAGTTCTTC
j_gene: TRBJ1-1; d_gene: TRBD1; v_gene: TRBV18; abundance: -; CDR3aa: CASSRDRLMSEAFF; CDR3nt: TGTGCCAGCTCACGGGACAGACTGATGTCTGAAGCTTTCTTT
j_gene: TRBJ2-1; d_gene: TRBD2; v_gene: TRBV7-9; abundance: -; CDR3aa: CASSFPGLVGNEQFF; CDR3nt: TGTGCCAGCAGCTTCCCTGGACTAGTAGGCAATGAGCAGTTCTTC
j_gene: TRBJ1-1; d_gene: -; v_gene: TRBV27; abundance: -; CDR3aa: CASSLFSTGGLNTEAFF; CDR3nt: TGTGCCAGCAGTTTATTTTCTACCGGGGGGCTGAACACTGAAGCTTTCTTT
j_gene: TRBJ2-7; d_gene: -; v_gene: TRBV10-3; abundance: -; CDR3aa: CATGGAAQPYEQYF; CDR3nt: TGTGCCACAGGGGGGGCCGCCCAGCCCTACGAGCAGTACTTC
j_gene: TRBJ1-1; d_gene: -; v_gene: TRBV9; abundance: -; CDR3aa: CASSANAFEAFF; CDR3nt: TGTGCCAGCAGCGCTAACGCGTTCGAAGCTTTCTTT
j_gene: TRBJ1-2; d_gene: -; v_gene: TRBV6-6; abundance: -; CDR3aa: CASTKRSGDNYGYTF; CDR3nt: TGTGCCAGCACCAAGAGGTCCGGAGACAACTATGGCTACACCTTC
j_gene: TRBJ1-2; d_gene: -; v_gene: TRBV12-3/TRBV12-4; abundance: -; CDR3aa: CASTRGGTYGYTF; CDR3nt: TGTGCCAGCACCCGGGGGGGAACCTATGGCTACACCTTC
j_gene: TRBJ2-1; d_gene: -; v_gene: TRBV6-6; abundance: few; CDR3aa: CASSFRDNGFNEQFF; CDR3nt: TGTGCCAGCAGTTTCCGGGACAACGGATTCAATGAGCAGTTCTTC
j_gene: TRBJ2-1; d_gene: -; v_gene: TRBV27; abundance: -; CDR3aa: CASSLAGNEQFF; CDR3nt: TGTGCCAGCAGTTTAGCTGGCAATGAGCAGTTCTTC
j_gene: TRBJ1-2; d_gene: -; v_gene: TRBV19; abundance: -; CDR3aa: CASSRQVNTNYGYTF; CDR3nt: TGTGCCAGTAGTAGACAGGTGAATACTAACTATGGCTACACCTTC
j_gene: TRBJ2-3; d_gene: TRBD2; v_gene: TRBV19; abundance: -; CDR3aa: CASMSGRSTDTQYF; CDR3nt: TGTGCCAGTATGAGCGGGAGAAGCACAGATACGCAGTATTTT
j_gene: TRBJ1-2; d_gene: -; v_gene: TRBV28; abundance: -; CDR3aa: CASSSFKGYTF; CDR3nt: TGTGCCAGCAGCTCCTTCAAGGGCTACACCTTC
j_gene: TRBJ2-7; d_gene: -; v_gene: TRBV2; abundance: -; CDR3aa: CASSDAYEQYF; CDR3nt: TGTGCCAGCAGTGACGCCTACGAGCAGTACTTC
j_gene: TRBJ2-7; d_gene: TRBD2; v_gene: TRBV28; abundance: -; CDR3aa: CASTAGGRYEQYF; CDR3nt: TGTGCCAGCACAGCGGGAGGGCGGTACGAGCAGTACTTC
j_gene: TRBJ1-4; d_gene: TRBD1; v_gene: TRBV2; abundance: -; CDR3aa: CASSVQGVDEKLFF; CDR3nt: TGTGCCAGCAGTGTCCAGGGGGTAGATGAAAAACTGTTTTTT
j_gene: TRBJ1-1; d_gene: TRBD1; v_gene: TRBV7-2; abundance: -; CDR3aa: CASSSMTGVTEAFF; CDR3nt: TGTGCCAGCAGCTCAATGACAGGGGTGACTGAAGCTTTCTTT
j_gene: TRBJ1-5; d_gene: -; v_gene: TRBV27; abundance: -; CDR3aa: CASSPSRDQPQHF; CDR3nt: TGTGCCAGCAGTCCCTCCCGCGATCAGCCCCAGCATTTT
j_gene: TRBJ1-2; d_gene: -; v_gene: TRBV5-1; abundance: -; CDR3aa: CATRYDSNYGYTF; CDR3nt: TGCGCCACTCGGTACGACAGTAACTATGGCTACACCTTC
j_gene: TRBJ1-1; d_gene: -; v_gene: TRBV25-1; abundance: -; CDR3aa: CASRASGGRNTEAFF; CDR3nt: TGTGCCAGCCGAGCGAGTGGGGGCCGGAACACTGAAGCTTTCTTT
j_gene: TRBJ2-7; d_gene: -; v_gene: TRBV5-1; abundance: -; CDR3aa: CASSLAGGPFSYEQYF; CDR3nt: TGCGCCAGCAGCTTGGCCGGGGGTCCCTTCTCCTACGAGCAGTACTTC
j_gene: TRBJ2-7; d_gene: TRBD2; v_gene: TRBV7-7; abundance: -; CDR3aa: CASSPGLGGGYEQYF; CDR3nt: TGTGCTAGCAGCCCGGGACTAGGAGGGGGATACGAGCAGTACTTC
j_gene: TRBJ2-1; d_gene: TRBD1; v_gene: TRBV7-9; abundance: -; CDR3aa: CASSAGTGRYNEQFF; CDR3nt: TGTGCCAGCAGCGCTGGGACAGGGAGATACAATGAGCAGTTCTTC
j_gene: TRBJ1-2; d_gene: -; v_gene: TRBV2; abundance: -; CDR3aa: CASSEASLYGYTF; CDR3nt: TGTGCCAGCAGTGAAGCGTCCCTATATGGCTACACCTTC
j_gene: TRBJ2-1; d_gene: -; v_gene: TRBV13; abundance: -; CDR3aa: CASSRTTSSYNEQFF; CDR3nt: TGTGCCAGCAGCCGGACCACGAGCTCCTACAATGAGCAGTTCTTC
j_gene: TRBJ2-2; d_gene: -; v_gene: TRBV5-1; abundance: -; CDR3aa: CASSLERTGELFF; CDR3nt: TGCGCCAGCAGCTTGGAGCGAACCGGGGAGCTGTTTTTT
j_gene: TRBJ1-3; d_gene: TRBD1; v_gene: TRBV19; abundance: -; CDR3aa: CASTTGGAGNTIYF; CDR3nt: TGTGCCAGTACGACAGGGGGAGCTGGAAACACCATATATTTT
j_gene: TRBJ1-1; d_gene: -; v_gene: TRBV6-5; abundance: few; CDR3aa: CASSQTGSLNTEAFF; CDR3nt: TGTGCCAGCAGTCAGACAGGATCACTGAACACTGAAGCTTTCTTT
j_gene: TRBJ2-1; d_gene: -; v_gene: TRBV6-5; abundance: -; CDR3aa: CASSHQGKLFF; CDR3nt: TGTGCCAGCAGCCATCAGGGTAAGCTGTTCTTC
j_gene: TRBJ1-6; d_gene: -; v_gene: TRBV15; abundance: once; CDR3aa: CATSRDLHSPLHF; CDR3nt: TGTGCCACCAGCAGAGATCTACATTCACCCCTCCACTTT
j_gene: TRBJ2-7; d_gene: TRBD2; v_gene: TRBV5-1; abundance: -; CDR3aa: CASSTSGLASYEQYF; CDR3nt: TGCGCCAGCAGCACCAGCGGACTAGCGAGTTACGAGCAGTACTTC
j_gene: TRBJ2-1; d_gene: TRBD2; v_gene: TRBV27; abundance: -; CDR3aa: CASTLAGSANEQFF; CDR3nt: TGTGCCAGCACTCTAGCGGGAAGCGCCAATGAGCAGTTCTTC
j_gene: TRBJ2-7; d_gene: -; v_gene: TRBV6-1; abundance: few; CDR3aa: CASSPLYEQYF; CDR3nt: TGTGCCAGCAGCCCTTTGTACGAGCAGTACTTC
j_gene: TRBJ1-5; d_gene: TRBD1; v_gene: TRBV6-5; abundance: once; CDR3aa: CASIGQGLSNQPQHF; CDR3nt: TGTGCCAGCATCGGACAGGGGCTTAGCAATCAGCCCCAGCATTTT
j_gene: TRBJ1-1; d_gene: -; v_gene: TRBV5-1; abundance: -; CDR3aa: CASSPTVGGNTEAFF; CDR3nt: TGCGCCAGCAGCCCAACGGTAGGGGGGAACACTGAAGCTTTCTTT
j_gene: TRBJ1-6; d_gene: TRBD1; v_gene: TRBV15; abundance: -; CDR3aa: CATSEGMAGGNSPLHF; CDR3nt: TGTGCCACCAGCGAGGGGATGGCAGGGGGAAATTCACCCCTCCACTTT
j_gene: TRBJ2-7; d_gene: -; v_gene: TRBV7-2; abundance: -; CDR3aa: CASSLLPGLSYEQYF; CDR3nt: TGTGCCAGCAGCCTCCTCCCCGGACTTTCCTACGAGCAGTACTTC
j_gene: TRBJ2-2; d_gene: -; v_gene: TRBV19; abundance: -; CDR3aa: CASSITGELFF; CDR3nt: TGTGCCAGTAGTATTACCGGGGAGCTGTTTTTT
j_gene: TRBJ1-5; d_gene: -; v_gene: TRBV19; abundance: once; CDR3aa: CASSIVGDQPQHF; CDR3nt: TGTGCCAGTAGTATAGTAGGAGATCAGCCCCAGCATTTT
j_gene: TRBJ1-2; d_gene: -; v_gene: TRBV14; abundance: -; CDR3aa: CASSQVPFYGYTF; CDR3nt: TGTGCCAGCAGCCAAGTGCCTTTCTATGGCTACACCTTC
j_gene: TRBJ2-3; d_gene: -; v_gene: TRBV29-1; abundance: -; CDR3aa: CSVVRADTQYF; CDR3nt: TGCAGCGTTGTCCGCGCAGATACGCAGTATTTT